The entry below gives a single TCR beta chain sequence along with its context. Antigen unknown. Trimming pared 2 bases from V and 2 bases from J, leaving 4 bases between. Germline CDR1 SNHLY, CDR2 FYNNEI. The length of the CDR3 is 14 residues. This entry belongs to a study of cytomegalovirus exposure and HLA in healthy donors. Study information: Both the 95 to 150 validation repertoires and the 600 to 700 first-cohort repertoires used the same platform, as reported by a later analysis. Study-level points and caveats: Rare TCR sequences dominated, though some public TCRs recurred in many donors.

The data were produced by immunoSEQ multiplex PCR, yet TCRdb's version contains in-frame clones alone and is incomplete. The sample carries roughly 60,000 clones, about 95% recorded once. The chain has TRBV2 and TRBJ2-6; unclear D gene. Material for sequencing was PBMCs. The receptor's source is a man aged 18 to 30 in good health and CMV-seronegative. The CDR3 loop reads CASSERAGANVLTF. For the CDR3, the DNA is TGTGCCAGCAGTGAACGGGCTGGGGCCAACGTCCTGACTTTC.